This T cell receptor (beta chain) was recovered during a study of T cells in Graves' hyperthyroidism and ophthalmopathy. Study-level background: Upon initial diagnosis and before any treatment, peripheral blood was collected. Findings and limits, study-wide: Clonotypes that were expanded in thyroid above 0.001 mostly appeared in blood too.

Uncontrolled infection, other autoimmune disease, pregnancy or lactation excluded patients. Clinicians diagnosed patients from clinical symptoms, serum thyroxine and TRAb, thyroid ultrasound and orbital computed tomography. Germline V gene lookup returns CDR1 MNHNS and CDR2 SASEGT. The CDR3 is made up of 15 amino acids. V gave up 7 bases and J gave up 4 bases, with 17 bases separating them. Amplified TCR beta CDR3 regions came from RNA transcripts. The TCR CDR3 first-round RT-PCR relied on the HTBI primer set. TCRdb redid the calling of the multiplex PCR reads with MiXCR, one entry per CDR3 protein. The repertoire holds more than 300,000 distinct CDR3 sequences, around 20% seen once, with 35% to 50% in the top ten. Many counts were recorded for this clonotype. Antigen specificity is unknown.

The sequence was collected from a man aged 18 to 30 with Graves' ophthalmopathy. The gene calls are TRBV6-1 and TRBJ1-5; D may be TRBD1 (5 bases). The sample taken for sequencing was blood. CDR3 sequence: CASKRPGIRNQPQHF. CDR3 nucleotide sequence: TGTGCCAGCAAGAGGCCAGGGATCAGGAATCAGCCCCAGCATTTT.